Listed below are T cell receptor beta chains from one sample, sequenced in a study of blood T cell repertoires in COVID-19. Generated by immunoSEQ multiplex PCR, the TCRdb table keeps only in-frame clones and is missing some. Among about 190,000 clones listed, about three quarters were seen once. Sequenced material: peripheral blood. Source of these receptors: a woman at least 80 years old with active or convalescent COVID-19. Each CDR3 is given with its conserved first and last residue. D genes are given only for firm matches. Rows give clone size only sometimes, using once, few, many, or a class for an expanded clone.

D gene,V gene,J gene,clone size,CDR3 DNA,CDR3 protein
TRBD2,TRBV5-1,TRBJ2-7,many,TGCGCCAGCAGCTACTACCCGGGACTAGCGGGGGGGCGGGGCGAGCAGTACTTC,CASSYYPGLAGGRGEQYF
TRBD1,TRBV27,TRBJ2-1,medium-sized,TGTGCCAGCACCTCCGGGACAGGGGGTAGTGAGCAGTTCTTC,CASTSGTGGSEQFF
TRBD1,TRBV5-8,TRBJ1-6,NA,TGTGCCAGCAGCTTGGTTGAGGGGGCTGCCTATAATTCACCCCTCCACTTT,CASSLVEGAAYNSPLHF
TRBD1,TRBV28,TRBJ1-2,NA,TGTGCCAGCACCACGACAGGGGACAACTATGGCTACACCTTC,CASTTTGDNYGYTF
TRBD2,TRBV4-1,TRBJ2-2,NA,TGCGCCAGCAGCCAAGTACCGGGACTAGCGTACACCGGGGAGCTGTTTTTT,CASSQVPGLAYTGELFF
TRBD2,TRBV4-2,TRBJ2-7,NA,TGTGCCAGCAGCGCGATTGGGGGGGGGACCTCCTACGAGCAGTACTTC,CASSAIGGGTSYEQYF
TRBD1,TRBV27,TRBJ2-7,once,TGTGCCAGCAGCGGGACAGGGGGGCTCGAGCAGTACTTC,CASSGTGGLEQYF
TRBD1,TRBV19,TRBJ1-5,few,TGTGCCAGTAGTATTTCGGGACAGGGTATTCAGCCCCAGCATTTT,CASSISGQGIQPQHF
NA,TRBV6-5,TRBJ2-5,NA,TGTGCCAGCAGTTACTCGAGGGCCCAACAAGAGACCCAGTACTTC,CASSYSRAQQETQYF
NA,TRBV28,TRBJ1-4,NA,TGTGCCAGCAGTCCCCACGGGACTGATAATGAAAAACTGTTTTTT,CASSPHGTDNEKLFF
NA,TRBV27,TRBJ1-2,NA,TGTGCCAGCGCGCAAAGACTAGGGGTGCGATATGGCTACACCTTC,CASAQRLGVRYGYTF
NA,TRBV5-6,TRBJ2-7,many,TGTGCCAGCAGCTTTGGGAGTCCCTACGAGCAGTACTTC,CASSFGSPYEQYF
NA,TRBV6-5,TRBJ1-1,few,TGTGCCAGCAGCCTGTCGGTCGGGAGAAAAGCTTTCTTT,CASSLSVGRKAFF
NA,TRBV2,TRBJ2-5,NA,TGTGCCAGCAATTTCTTCAGCCAAGAGACCCAGTACTTC,CASNFFSQETQYF
TRBD1,TRBV7-9,TRBJ1-1,NA,TGTGCCAGCAGCTTTAGTCAGGGGGCCGAGACTGAAGCTTTCTTT,CASSFSQGAETEAFF
TRBD1,TRBV28,TRBJ1-1,NA,TGTGCCAGCAGTTTTCCCACAGGGGGTGGTGAAGCTTTCTTT,CASSFPTGGGEAFF
NA,TRBV2,TRBJ2-6,NA,TGTGCCAGACGACAAGGAACAACCTCTGGGGCCAACGTCCTGACTTTC,CARRQGTTSGANVLTF
TRBD1,TRBV4-3,TRBJ1-2,NA,TGCGCCAGCAGCCCCCCGACAGGGGGATATGGCTACACCTTC,CASSPPTGGYGYTF
TRBD2,TRBV7-3,TRBJ2-5,NA,TGTGCCAGCAGCTTAATGTCTAGCGGGGGGCATTTAAAAGAGACCCAGTACTTC,CASSLMSSGGHLKETQYF
TRBD2,TRBV9,TRBJ2-1,NA,TGTGCCAGCAGCATCTACGGGGGGGCCAATGAGCAGTTCTTC,CASSIYGGANEQFF
NA,TRBV4-3,TRBJ1-6,NA,TGCGCCAGCAGCCTGCAGGGGTATTCACCCCTCCACTTT,CASSLQGYSPLHF
TRBD1,TRBV30,TRBJ1-2,few,TGTGCCTGGACCACGGACAGGGATGGCTATGGCTACACCTTC,CAWTTDRDGYGYTF
NA,TRBV11-2,TRBJ1-2,once,TGTGCCAGCAGCTTACACCGGGTAAACACCTTC,CASSLHRVNTF
TRBD1,TRBV5-6,TRBJ2-3,NA,TGTGCCAGCAGCCGCAACCTGGACAGGGATTGGGGAGATACGCAGTATTTT,CASSRNLDRDWGDTQYF
NA,TRBV4-3,TRBJ1-5,few,TGCGCCAGCAGCCAAGATCGCAGGGGTCAGCCCCAGCATTTT,CASSQDRRGQPQHF
NA,TRBV4-2,TRBJ2-1,NA,TGTGCCAGCAGCCAAGTTGTTGCCGACTATGAGCAGTTCTTC,CASSQVVADYEQFF
TRBD2,TRBV5-1,TRBJ2-1,NA,TGCGCCAGCAGCTTGTTGCGGGGGGGCTTCGATGAGCAGTTCTTC,CASSLLRGGFDEQFF
NA,TRBV3-1/TRBV3-2,TRBJ1-1,NA,TGTGCCAGCAGCCAACGACTTAAATTCACTGAAGCTTTCTTT,CASSQRLKFTEAFF
NA,TRBV7-2,TRBJ1-3,NA,TGTGCCAGCAGCCTGACAGGCTCTGGAAACACCATATATTTT,CASSLTGSGNTIYF
TRBD2,TRBV5-6,TRBJ2-3,NA,TGTGCCAGCAGCCCCGGGACTAGCGGGGGGCCGACAGATACGCAGTATTTT,CASSPGTSGGPTDTQYF
NA,TRBV5-1,TRBJ2-3,once,TGCGCCAGCAGCCTTTCAGGGACTAGCACAGATACGCAGTATTTT,CASSLSGTSTDTQYF
TRBD1,TRBV28,TRBJ2-1,NA,TGTGCCAGCAGCAAACGGGGAAAGGGGGCTGCCTACAATGAGCAGTTCTTC,CASSKRGKGAAYNEQFF
NA,TRBV15,TRBJ2-1,NA,TGTGCCACCAGCAGAGCGGGGTTGAAGCAGTTCTTC,CATSRAGLKQFF
NA,TRBV3-1/TRBV3-2,TRBJ2-3,NA,TGTGCCAGCAGTGAGACTAGCACAGATACGCAGTATTTT,CASSETSTDTQYF
TRBD2,TRBV5-1,TRBJ2-7,NA,TGCGCCAGCAGCTCCACTAGCGGGAGCCCTGGCGAGCAGTACTTC,CASSSTSGSPGEQYF
TRBD1,TRBV7-9,TRBJ1-4,NA,TGTGCCAGCAGCTTAGCTGGGACAGCCAGTGAAAAACTGTTTTTT,CASSLAGTASEKLFF
TRBD1,TRBV5-1,TRBJ1-3,NA,TGCGCCAGCAGCTTGGATGGACCGGGACAGTTTGCAGGGGGGTCCGGAAACACCATATATTTT,CASSLDGPGQFAGGSGNTIYF
TRBD2,TRBV6-2/TRBV6-3,TRBJ2-3,NA,TGTGCCAGCAGTTACTCAACATTGGCGGGGGGCACGTCTAGCACAGATACGCAGTATTTT,CASSYSTLAGGTSSTDTQYF
NA,TRBV4-1,TRBJ2-3,NA,TGCGCCAGCAGCCCTACCGGGACAAACACAGATACGCAGTATTTT,CASSPTGTNTDTQYF
TRBD1,TRBV28,TRBJ2-7,once,TGTGCCAGCAGGAGACAGGGGGCGGACGAGCAGTACTTC,CASRRQGADEQYF
TRBD1,TRBV25-1,TRBJ1-1,NA,TGTGCCAGCAGTTCTAACCCGGGACAGGGGCTGAGGGGGACTGAAGCTTTCTTT,CASSSNPGQGLRGTEAFF
NA,TRBV19,TRBJ2-2,NA,TGTGCCAGCGAAGCCCCCCAGCGCACCGGGGAGCTGTTTTTT,CASEAPQRTGELFF
NA,TRBV2,TRBJ1-3,NA,TGTGCCAGCAGTGTTAACGCCAGGGAAACAAGAAACACCATATATTTT,CASSVNARETRNTIYF
TRBD1,TRBV19,TRBJ2-1,NA,TGTGCCAGTAGTATAGATGGGACAGGGATTAACCAGTTCTTC,CASSIDGTGINQFF
TRBD1,TRBV4-3,TRBJ2-7,NA,TGCGCCAGCAGCCAAGCGTACAGGGGGAGCGAGCAGTACTTC,CASSQAYRGSEQYF
NA,TRBV7-9,TRBJ2-7,NA,TGTGCCAGCAGCCGAGGGGGGGCCTACGAGCAGTACTTC,CASSRGGAYEQYF
NA,TRBV2,TRBJ2-3,few,TGTGCCAGCAGCGAGCGGTCCTTACACACAGATACGCAGTATTTT,CASSERSLHTDTQYF
NA,TRBV18,TRBJ2-1,NA,TGTGCCAGCTCACCCGACAGAAACTCCTACAATGAGCAGTTCTTC,CASSPDRNSYNEQFF